The next 25 T cell receptor beta chains were all read from a single sample in a study of beta chain features in type 1 diabetes. Reverse transcription of all isolated RNA meant that expressed TCRB transcripts were sequenced. Generated by immunoSEQ multiplex PCR, the TCRdb table keeps only in-frame clones and is missing some. This sample has roughly 350,000 clones, with approximately 10% found just once. The sample consisted of naive CD4+ T cells from blood. All receptors come from a woman under 40 in good health.

This clone has more than one count but fewer than ten. This chain's CDR3 is CASSSRTGQGETQYF. The CDR3 nucleotides are TGTGCCAGCAGTTCCCGGACAGGGCAGGGTGAGACCCAGTACTTC. The gene calls are TRBV27 and TRBJ2-5; TRBD1 matches at 8 bases. Germline lookup yields CDR1 MNHEY and CDR2 SMNVEV (reference sequence). V was clipped by 4 bases and J by 5 bases; unmatched bases: 9. The CDR3 has 15 amino acids.

The chain couples TRBV7-2 to TRBJ2-5; D is unresolved. V gave up 0 bases and J gave up 1 base, with 3 bases separating them. This CDR3 is 13 amino acids long. Looked up from germline, CDR1 is SGHTA and CDR2 is FQGNSA. The CDR3 here is CASSLAAQETQYF. CDR3 in DNA: TGTGCCAGCAGCTTAGCGGCCCAAGAGACCCAGTACTTC.

Only a few counts were recorded for this clone. This chain uses TRBV9 with TRBJ2-1, with TRBD2 matching over 10 bases. This CDR3 region has 16 residues. The germline gives CDR1 SGDLS, CDR2 YYNGEE. Unmatched junction bases numbered 9, after V lost 3 bases and J lost 6 bases. CDR3 sequence: CASSAHGLAGVNEQFF. The DNA of the CDR3 is TGTGCCAGCAGCGCCCACGGGCTAGCGGGAGTCAATGAGCAGTTCTTC. The whole variable domain, filled in from reference TRBV9 and TRBJ2-1, reads DSGVTQTPKHLITATGQRVTLRCSPRSGDLSVYWYQQSLDQGLQFLIQYYNGEERAKGNILERFSAQQFPDLHSELNLSSLELGDSALYFCASSAHGLAGVNEQFFGPGTRLTVL.

This clone came up a few times. The chain links TRBV28 to TRBJ1-3; D gene uncertain. The CDR3 has 15 residues. CDR1 and CDR2 from the germline V gene are MDHEN and SYDVKM. Deletions cut 8 bases from V and 0 bases from J, with 14 bases between. CDR3 bases: TGTGCCAGCCATGTAGGAGCATTCTCTGGAAACACCATATATTTT. It translates to CASHVGAFSGNTIYF.

This clone was picked up a small number of times. The chain joins TRBV6-4 to TRBJ2-3; 8 positions match TRBD2. CDR1 is MRHNA, CDR2 SNTAGT, per germline. J gave up 4 bases and V 3 bases, and 6 bases lay outside the gene matches. This CDR3 is 15 amino acids long. The CDR3, as DNA: TGTGCCAGCAGTGAGTCGGGAGGGCCGCCAGATACGCAGTATTTT. Its protein is CASSESGGPPDTQYF.

Written as DNA, the CDR3 is TGTGCCAGCAGCCACCGTTTAGGGGCGAACACCGGGGAGCTGTTTTTT. This codes for CASSHRLGANTGELFF. The V call is TRBV4-2, the J call TRBJ2-2, with D maybe TRBD1 (5 bases). CDR3 length equals 16 residues. Germline assignment: CDR1 LGHNA and CDR2 YNFKEQ. Trimming stripped 3 bases from V and 0 bases from J, with 11 bases between.

V usage is TRBV7-3 and J usage is TRBJ2-4; 7 bases agree with TRBD1. V lost 5 bases and J lost 6; bases outside the gene matches: 7. The CDR3 spans 14 residues. Germline V gene sequence: CDR1 SGHTA, CDR2 FQGTGA. The CDR3 protein is CASSPGEGANIQYF. Here the CDR3 DNA reads TGTGCCAGCAGCCCAGGAGAGGGGGCAAACATTCAGTACTTC.

This clone appeared a few times. The chain has TRBV7-2 and TRBJ2-7, with D maybe TRBD2 (6 bases). Between the trimmed V and J ends, which lost 6 bases and 2 bases, there was a span of 17 bases. The CDR3 runs to 15 residues. Germline values: CDR1 SGHTA, CDR2 FQGNSA. Written as DNA, the CDR3 is TGTGCCAGCAGAGGAGGGCCGTCCAGGCCCTACGAGCAGTACTTC. This translates into CASRGGPSRPYEQYF.

The gene calls are TRBV19 and TRBJ2-3; perhaps TRBD2 as D (6 bases). The CDR3 has 13 amino acids. Germline V gives CDR1 LNHDA, CDR2 SQIVND (reference sequence). V gave up 6 bases and J gave up 2 bases, with 9 bases separating them. CDR3 amino acids: CASSGRVTDTQYF. The CDR3 nucleotides read TGTGCCAGTAGCGGGAGAGTCACAGATACGCAGTATTTT.

This clone came up a few times. The CDR3 reads CASSQEMSRGKETQYF. The CDR3 bases are TGCGCCAGCAGCCAAGAGATGAGCAGGGGCAAAGAGACCCAGTACTTC. The J gene is TRBJ2-5, the V gene TRBV4-3; D may be TRBD1 (6 bases). CDR1 and CDR2 (germline): LGHNA, YSLEER. CDR3 length: 16 residues. Trimming left V 0 bases short and J 3 bases short, with 14 bases between.

This clone was seen a few times. The chain couples TRBV6-5 to TRBJ2-7; D perhaps matches TRBD1 (6 bases). The CDR3 runs to 14 residues. Trimming pared 6 bases from V and 0 bases from J, leaving 12 bases between. Germline assignment: CDR1 MNHEY and CDR2 SVGAGI. The CDR3 loop reads CASSFDRLSYEQYF. CDR3 nucleotide sequence: TGTGCCAGCAGCTTCGACAGGCTCTCCTACGAGCAGTACTTC.

J is TRBJ2-7 and V is TRBV28; D perhaps matches TRBD1 (5 bases). This CDR3 spans 15 amino acids. CDR1 and CDR2 (germline): MDHEN, SYDVKM. The V and J ends lost 3 bases and 0 bases respectively, with 12 bases between them. CDR3 in DNA: TGTGCCAGCAGTTTCGCGACAGAGCGCTCCTACGAGCAGTACTTC. Amino acids: CASSFATERSYEQYF. The full variable domain, with the rest looked up from reference TRBV28 and TRBJ2-7, is DVKVTQSSRYLVKRTGEKVFLECVQDMDHENMFWYRQDPGLGLRLIYFSYDVKMKEKGDIPEGYSVSREKKERFSLILESASTNQTSMYLCASSFATERSYEQYFGPGTRLTVT.

This clone was picked up a small number of times. The V call is TRBV11-1, the J call TRBJ2-7; TRBD1 might be the D (5 bases). Trimming took off 4 bases at V and 0 bases at J, with 13 bases between the two ends. CDR1 SGHAT and CDR2 FQDESV come from the germline V gene (reference sequence). CDR3 length equals 15 residues. The CDR3 nucleotides read TGTGCCAGCAGCTCACAGGTGGTGGGCTCCTACGAGCAGTACTTC. The encoded protein is CASSSQVVGSYEQYF.

This clone came up a few times. The chain joins TRBV18 to TRBJ1-2; 10 positions agree with TRBD1. V was pared by 6 bases and J by 7 bases, with 5 bases of the junction left unmatched. This CDR3 region has 13 residues. Germline assignment: CDR1 KGHSH and CDR2 LQKENI. CDR3 residues: CASSGDRGFGYTF. The CDR3 DNA reads TGTGCCAGCTCGGGGGACAGGGGTTTTGGCTACACCTTC. Full variable domain (missing parts from reference TRBV18 and TRBJ1-2): NAGVMQNPRHLVRRRGQEARLRCSPMKGHSHVYWYRQLPEEGLKFMVYLQKENIIDESGMPKERFSAEFPKEGPSILRIQQVVRGDSAAYFCASSGDRGFGYTFGSGTRLTVV.

This clone was counted only a few times. This chain links TRBV5-1 with TRBJ2-2; D possibly corresponds to TRBD1 (7 bases). Germline CDR1 is SGHRS and CDR2 is YFSETQ. V shed 7 bases and J shed 3 bases, with 13 bases lying between them. The CDR3 has 14 residues. The CDR3 DNA follows: TGCGCCAGCTTGGAGGGGGCTGACACCGGGGAGCTGTTTTTT. Residues: CASLEGADTGELFF. Full variable domain (outside the CDR3, taken from reference TRBV5-1 and TRBJ2-2): KAGVTQTPRYLIKTRGQQVTLSCSPISGHRSVSWYQQTPGQGLQFLFEYFSETQRNKGNFPGRFSGRQFSNSRSEMNVSTLELGDSALYLCASLEGADTGELFFGEGSRLTVL.

The V gene is TRBV9, the J gene TRBJ1-2; D gene uncertain. Germline assignment: CDR1 SGDLS and CDR2 YYNGEE. This CDR3 has 14 amino acids. V lost 2 bases, J lost 2 bases, and 10 bases lay in between. The CDR3: CASSVYGGNYGYTF. The CDR3, as DNA: TGTGCCAGCAGCGTCTATGGAGGAAACTATGGCTACACCTTC.

This clone was seen more than once but under ten times. CDR3 bases: TGTGCCAGCAGCTCCGGACTCAGTACAGATACGCAGTATTTT. It is translated as CASSSGLSTDTQYF. The chain uses TRBV7-3 and TRBJ2-3, with D perhaps matching TRBD2 (5 bases). Per the germline V gene, CDR1 is SGHTA and CDR2 is FQGTGA. This CDR3 has 14 residues. V was pared by 4 bases and J by 3 bases, with 11 bases between.

A few counts support this clone. The chain has TRBV11-2 and TRBJ2-1, with 10 nucleotides matching TRBD2. Germline assignment: CDR1 SGHAT and CDR2 FQNNGV. This CDR3 region has 16 residues. The V gene end was trimmed by 1 base and the J gene end by 2 bases; junction bases not matched to a gene: 2. CDR3 residues: CASSLVAGGTYNEQFF. The CDR3 DNA is TGTGCCAGCAGCTTAGTAGCGGGAGGCACCTACAATGAGCAGTTCTTC.

There are a few counts of this clone. The chain links TRBV7-9 to TRBJ2-4; possibly TRBD2 for D (5 bases). From germline, CDR1 is SEHNR and CDR2 FQNEAQ (reference sequence). V shed 3 bases and J shed 6 bases, with 12 bases lying between them. The CDR3 consists of 14 residues. CDR3: CASSFSSGSNIQYF. CDR3 nucleotide sequence: TGTGCCAGCAGCTTTTCCTCGGGGTCAAACATTCAGTACTTC.

The V call is TRBV4-3, the J call TRBJ2-3; TRBD1 might be the D (6 bases). The length of the CDR3 is 15 residues. Germline CDR1 reads LGHNA; CDR2 reads YSLEER. Trimming removed 4 bases from V and 0 bases from J, with 11 bases in between. The CDR3, as DNA: TGCGCCAGCAGCCTCCGGGACACCAGCACAGATACGCAGTATTTT. Protein: CASSLRDTSTDTQYF.

A few counts support this clone. V usage is TRBV2 and J usage is TRBJ2-1, with 8 bases identical to TRBD2. This CDR3 has 14 residues. Germline values: CDR1 SNHLY, CDR2 FYNNEI. V was clipped by 7 bases and J by 1 base; unmatched bases: 3. CDR3 coding DNA: TGTGCCAGCATGGGACTAGGGTCCTACAATGAGCAGTTCTTC. Translated: CASMGLGSYNEQFF. Variable domain in full (rest from reference TRBV2 and TRBJ2-1): EPEVTQTPSHQVTQMGQEVILRCVPISNHLYFYWYRQILGQKVEFLVSFYNNEISEKSEIFDDQFSVERPDGSNFTLKIRSTKLEDSAMYFCASMGLGSYNEQFFGPGTRLTVL.

J is TRBJ1-5 and V is TRBV19; D might be TRBD1 (5 bases). The V and J ends lost 3 bases and 7 bases respectively, with 10 bases between them. This CDR3 is built from 13 residues. From germline, CDR1 is LNHDA and CDR2 SQIVND (reference sequence). The CDR3 region has the DNA TGTGCCAGTAGTATCCAGGGTTTACAGCCCCAGCATTTT. This sequence encodes CASSIQGLQPQHF.

The CDR3 region has the DNA TGTGCCAGCTCACCACCTTCACAAACTAACTATGGCTACACCTTC. It translates to CASSPPSQTNYGYTF. The chain combines TRBV18 with TRBJ1-2; unclear D gene. This CDR3 region has 15 residues. V gave up 0 bases and J gave up 0 bases, with 8 bases separating them. The germline CDR1 and CDR2 sequences are KGHSH and LQKENI.

V is TRBV11-2 and J is TRBJ2-1; weak D call: TRBD2 (6 bases). Germline V lookup: CDR1 SGHAT, CDR2 FQNNGV. Deletions cut 2 bases from V and 9 bases from J, with 14 bases between. CDR3 length: 14 amino acids. CDR3 region: CASSLRRELGEQFF. CDR3 sequence (DNA): TGTGCCAGCAGCTTACGTCGGGAGCTGGGTGAGCAGTTCTTC.

The table lists this clone with a few counts. V gene TRBV7-6 combines with J gene TRBJ2-1, with 13 bases fitting TRBD2. The J segment lost 5 bases and the V segment lost 4 bases, leaving 5 bases of the junction unmatched. This CDR3 spans 16 amino acids. CDR1 and CDR2 from the germline V gene are SGHVS and FNYEAQ. CDR3 coding DNA: TGTGCCAGCAGCTCTCCCGGGACTAGCGGGGACAATGAGCAGTTCTTC. It encodes CASSSPGTSGDNEQFF.